This passage covers 2 T cell receptor beta chains from one sample sequenced in a study of glioma-infiltrating T cells. Amplification of TCR alpha and beta CDR3 regions from RNA used iRepertoire nested multiplex PCR. MiXCR was run by TCRdb on the multiplex PCR reads, yielding one entry per CDR3 protein. The sample yields about 180,000 distinct CDR3 sequences, approximately 40% seen once. Sequencing was performed on glioma tissue, nonneoplastic brain tissue, or PBMCs (not recorded which). The source is a human donor with low-grade glioma or glioblastoma, undergoing nonglioma brain surgery, or in good health (not recorded which).

About this clonotype itself: The CDR3 carries no conserved terminal phenylalanine or tryptophan, so it likely arises from a read error. The chain links TRBV27 to TRBJ2-7, with D perhaps matching TRBD1 (6 bases). Germline-derived CDR1 and CDR2 are MNHEY and SMNVEV (reference sequence). This CDR3 is built from 14 residues. Here the CDR3 reads CARSFTQGSGEQYL. For the CDR3, the DNA is TGTGCCAGAAGTTTCACACAGGGCTCGGGCGAGCAGTACCTC.

The chain carries TRBV28 and TRBJ2-7; D possibly corresponds to TRBD2 (5 bases). The CDR3 is made up of 15 amino acids. V lost 5 bases to trimming and J lost 2 bases, with 16 bases between them. Germline values: CDR1 MDHEN, CDR2 SYDVKM. The CDR3 spells CASSTGIPGTYEQYF. The CDR3 bases are TGTGCCAGCAGTACCGGGATCCCTGGGACCTACGAGCAGTACTTC. Full variable domain (outside the CDR3, taken from reference TRBV28 and TRBJ2-7): DVKVTQSSRYLVKRTGEKVFLECVQDMDHENMFWYRQDPGLGLRLIYFSYDVKMKEKGDIPEGYSVSREKKERFSLILESASTNQTSMYLCASSTGIPGTYEQYFGPGTRLTVT.